These 25 T cell receptor beta chains share one sample of origin, sequenced in a study of cytotoxic CD8 clonotypes in ibrutinib-treated CLL. The method was immunoSEQ multiplex PCR; TCRdb's version includes in-frame clones alone and lacks a portion of them. This table has approximately 170,000 clones, roughly 84% appearing once. Specimen: PBMCs, collected at disease progression, from a patient treated with ibrutinib. The origin of the receptors is a human donor with chronic lymphocytic leukemia.

V and J are TRBV29-1 and TRBJ2-7; no clear D. The CDR3 contains 11 residues. Trimming shortened V by 2 bases and J by 4 bases, and 6 bases separated the two germline ends. Germline CDR1 is SQVTM and CDR2 is ANQGSEA. CDR3 sequence (DNA): TGCAGCGTTGAATGGGGTTACGAGCAGTACTTC. It specifies CSVEWGYEQYF.

This clone was detected only a few times. CDR3 sequence (DNA): TGTGCCAGCAGCTTAGGAACAGGGGGAGAGACCCAGTACTTC. This sequence encodes CASSLGTGGETQYF. This chain uses TRBV7-7 with TRBJ2-5, with 8 bases identical to TRBD1. V gave up 1 base and J gave up 4 bases; unmatched junction bases: 2. The CDR3 is made up of 14 amino acids. Germline V lookup: CDR1 SSHAT, CDR2 FNYEAQ (reference sequence).

As concerns this clone: At one boundary the junction diverges from the germline segment, which might be a read error. V is TRBV7-9 and J is TRBJ1-4; 8 nucleotides line up with TRBD1. CDR1 is SEHNR and CDR2 is FQNEAQ in the germline V gene (reference sequence). The length of the CDR3 is 13 residues. As DNA, the CDR3 is TGTGCCAGCAGCCCGGACCCGGGACAGGAGAAATATTTT. Residues: CASSPDPGQEKYF.

This chain joins TRBV6-4 and TRBJ1-2; the D gene is possibly TRBD1 (6 bases). The ends were cut back, 4 bases at V and 4 bases at J, with 19 bases in the middle. In germline, CDR1 is MRHNA, CDR2 SNTAGT. The CDR3 runs 16 residues. CDR3 loop: CASSARPDRGVYGYTF. CDR3 sequence (DNA): TGTGCCAGCAGTGCCCGACCGGACAGAGGCGTCTATGGCTACACCTTC.

The rearrangement joins TRBV28 to TRBJ2-7; D is perhaps TRBD2 (5 bases). The CDR3 contains 14 residues. V was shortened by 7 bases and J by 4 bases, with 17 bases between the two germline ends. The germline V gene encodes CDR1 MDHEN and CDR2 SYDVKM. CDR3 sequence reads: CASTAGTARYEQYF. In DNA form, the CDR3 reads TGTGCCAGCACCGCGGGTACGGCTAGGTACGAGCAGTACTTC.

This clone was counted only a few times. The gene calls are TRBV4-2 and TRBJ2-5, with 7 nucleotides matching TRBD1. CDR3 length: 16 amino acids. The junction had 6 bases not matched to a gene; V was cut back by 0 bases and J by 2 bases. CDR1 is LGHNA, CDR2 YNFKEQ, per germline. CDR3 DNA sequence: TGTGCCAGCAGCCAAGATTTCGGGACAGAGCAAGAGACCCAGTACTTC. Its translation is CASSQDFGTEQETQYF.

A word on this clone: This same CDR3 is encoded by further DNA sequences in the sample. The chain uses TRBV5-1 and TRBJ1-1; 7 bases map to TRBD1. The J segment lost 1 base and the V segment lost 0 bases, leaving 0 bases of the junction unmatched. The length of the CDR3 is 14 residues. Germline-derived CDR1 and CDR2 are SGHRS and YFSETQ. This CDR3 is CASSLEGANTEAFF. The CDR3 nucleotides read TGCGCCAGCAGCTTGGAGGGGGCGAACACTGAAGCTTTCTTT.

This chain joins TRBV30 and TRBJ1-3; unclear D gene. V was cut by 3 bases and J by 0 bases, with 12 bases left in between. CDR3 length equals 15 residues. Germline V gene lookup returns CDR1 GTSNPN and CDR2 SVGIG (reference sequence). This CDR3 is CAWSHGSLSGNTIYF. The CDR3 bases are TGTGCCTGGAGCCACGGGTCACTCTCTGGAAACACCATATATTTT.

V and J are TRBV27 and TRBJ2-7; TRBD2 might be the D (5 bases). CDR3 size: 17 residues. Germline CDR1 is MNHEY and CDR2 is SMNVEV (reference sequence). V was trimmed by 5 bases and J by 0 bases, leaving 20 bases between them. This CDR3 reads CASSPSFGQAISYEQYF. CDR3 coding DNA: TGTGCCAGCAGTCCTAGCTTCGGGCAGGCGATCTCCTACGAGCAGTACTTC.

The chain uses TRBV4-1 and TRBJ2-1; D unclear. The length of the CDR3 is 18 residues. Trimming pared 0 bases from V and 0 bases from J, leaving 15 bases between. Germline V lookup: CDR1 MGHRA, CDR2 YSYEKL. CDR3 in amino acids: CASSQDSPLGSSYNEQFF. CDR3 coding DNA: TGCGCCAGCAGCCAAGATTCCCCCTTAGGCAGCTCCTACAATGAGCAGTTCTTC.

V and J are TRBV9 and TRBJ2-7; the match to TRBD2 covers 11 bases. Unmatched junction bases numbered 2, after V lost 0 bases and J lost 6 bases. The CDR3 totals 14 residues. In germline, CDR1 is SGDLS, CDR2 YYNGEE. CDR3 sequence (DNA): TGTGCCAGCAGCGTAGGTACTAGCGGGGGCGAGCAGTACTTC. This encodes CASSVGTSGGEQYF.

This sequence joins TRBV9 and TRBJ1-2; D is uncertain. The CDR3 covers 15 residues. The germline gives CDR1 SGDLS, CDR2 YYNGEE. Trimming took 0 bases from V and 11 from J, leaving 20 bases between them. The CDR3 here is CASSVAFSATMGYTF. The CDR3 DNA reads as TGTGCCAGCAGCGTAGCCTTCAGCGCAACCATGGGGTACACCTTC.

V is TRBV19 and J is TRBJ1-2, with D possibly being TRBD1 (6 bases). Germline V lookup: CDR1 LNHDA, CDR2 SQIVND (reference sequence). This CDR3 is 14 amino acids long. Trimming left V 3 bases short and J 8 bases short, with 16 bases between. The CDR3 DNA reads as TGTGCCAGTAGTATCCAACAGGGAAAGGTCGGCTACACCTTC. Translation: CASSIQQGKVGYTF.

This clone was seen once. The CDR3: CASSPIGGLGYGYTF. CDR3 coding DNA: TGTGCCAGCTCACCAATCGGGGGCCTTGGCTATGGCTACACCTTC. V is TRBV18 and J is TRBJ1-2, with D maybe TRBD1 (6 bases). CDR1 KGHSH and CDR2 LQKENI come from the germline V gene. Trimming shortened V by 2 bases and J by 4 bases, and 14 bases separated the two germline ends. The CDR3 totals 15 residues.

This clone was seen just once. The chain uses TRBV28 and TRBJ1-3; D gene ambiguous. Trimming took off 1 base at V and 4 bases at J, with 11 bases between the two ends. The CDR3 has 15 amino acids. Germline V gene lookup returns CDR1 MDHEN and CDR2 SYDVKM. Here the CDR3 DNA reads TGTGCCAGCAGTTTATCGAGCAGTCTGGGAAACACCATATATTTT. Its translation is CASSLSSSLGNTIYF.

V gene TRBV9 combines with J gene TRBJ2-1; D not resolved. Germline CDR1 and CDR2: SGDLS and YYNGEE. CDR3 size: 13 residues. The V and J ends lost 0 bases and 5 bases respectively, with 6 bases between them. The CDR3 reads CASSVDYNNEQFF. Here the CDR3 DNA reads TGTGCCAGCAGCGTAGATTATAACAATGAGCAGTTCTTC.

This chain uses TRBV7-3 with TRBJ2-7, with 8 bases identical to TRBD2. The germline CDR1 and CDR2 sequences are SGHTA and FQGTGA. The CDR3 is 15 residues long. Trimming took 5 bases from V and 0 from J; bases not matched to a gene: 6. The CDR3 sequence: CASSIPGTSSYEQYF. Written as DNA, the CDR3 is TGTGCCAGCAGCATACCCGGGACTAGCTCCTACGAGCAGTACTTC.

V gene TRBV10-3 combines with J gene TRBJ2-3; 7 bases align to TRBD1. This CDR3 has 17 residues. Looked up from germline, CDR1 is ENHRY and CDR2 is SYGVKD. The V gene end was trimmed by 3 bases and the J gene end by 0 bases; junction bases not matched to a gene: 9. The CDR3, as DNA: TGTGCCATCAGTGAACCGATGGACAGGACTAGCACAGATACGCAGTATTTT. It encodes CAISEPMDRTSTDTQYF.

The V gene is TRBV28, the J gene TRBJ2-7, with TRBD1 as a possible D gene (6 bases). The CDR3 consists of 14 residues. The V end lost 5 bases, the J end lost 2 bases, and 13 bases lay between the germline ends. Germline CDR1 is MDHEN and CDR2 is SYDVKM. The CDR3 DNA follows: TGTGCCAGCAGTGGACACAGGGCGGCCTACGAGCAGTACTTC. Translation: CASSGHRAAYEQYF.

The chain carries TRBV7-2 and TRBJ2-7; 7 nucleotides match TRBD2. CDR1 and CDR2 from the germline V gene are SGHTA and FQGNSA. The V segment lost 3 bases and the J segment 7 bases; nucleotides outside the gene matches: 12. This CDR3 has 15 residues. DNA of the CDR3: TGTGCCAGCAGCTTGACATATAGCGGGTCGGGTGAGCAGTACTTC. As protein: CASSLTYSGSGEQYF.

The V and J genes are TRBV7-8 and TRBJ2-2, with TRBD2 matching over 13 bases. The CDR3 is made up of 15 amino acids. CDR1 and CDR2 (germline): SGHVS, FQNEAQ. CDR3 in amino acids: CASQEGLAGTGELFF. The CDR3 nucleotides read TGTGCTTCACAGGAGGGACTAGCGGGAACCGGGGAGCTGTTTTTT.

This chain joins TRBV11-2 and TRBJ1-2; no clear D. Germline CDR1 SGHAT, CDR2 FQNNGV. Trimming left V 0 bases short and J 7 bases short, with 24 bases between. CDR3 length: 18 amino acids. This CDR3 reads CASSLEPLPVNSRGGYTF. The CDR3 DNA is TGTGCCAGCAGCTTAGAACCCCTACCCGTCAACAGCCGAGGTGGCTACACCTTC.

This chain uses TRBV7-6 with TRBJ2-5; possibly TRBD2 for D (6 bases). The CDR3 loop spans 18 amino acids. Germline CDR1 and CDR2: SGHVS and FNYEAQ. Between the trimmed V and J ends, which lost 2 bases and 5 bases, there was a span of 24 bases. Here the CDR3 reads CASSLYPRTGPAGETQYF. The DNA of the CDR3 is TGTGCCAGCAGCTTATACCCGCGGACGGGACCCGCGGGGGAGACCCAGTACTTC.

The chain couples TRBV28 to TRBJ1-5; 7 bases are shared with TRBD1. Germline trimming cut 4 bases from V and 2 bases from J; bases unmatched to any gene: 8. The CDR3 has 16 amino acids. The V gene's germline CDR1 is MDHEN and CDR2 SYDVKM. Written as DNA, the CDR3 is TGTGCCAGCAGTTCCCCGACAGGGAGTGGCAATCAGCCCCAGCATTTT. Translated, it gives CASSSPTGSGNQPQHF.

The J gene is TRBJ1-5, the V gene TRBV30, with 9 positions matching TRBD1. The V segment lost 6 bases and the J segment 5 bases; nucleotides outside the gene matches: 11. Germline CDR1 GTSNPN, CDR2 SVGIG (reference sequence). This CDR3 contains 15 residues. The CDR3 nucleotides are TGTGCCTGTACCTTGGGACAGGGTAAGCATCAGCCCCAGCATTTT. Its protein product is CACTLGQGKHQPQHF.